These 18 T cell receptor beta chains came from one sample sequenced in a study of T cell repertoires and Cas9 in healthy adults. Assay: immunoSEQ multiplex PCR; the TCRdb copy retains only in-frame clones and omits some. The data contain about 24,000 clones, roughly 90% of them singletons. Sequencing was carried out using CD4+ effector T cells (CD127+, CD25-, CD137-, CD154-) from PBMCs; culture status not recorded. The receptors stem from a human donor in good health.

The V gene is TRBV5-5, the J gene TRBJ2-7, with TRBD2 as a possible D gene (5 bases). From germline, CDR1 is SGHKS and CDR2 YYEKEE (reference sequence). Trimming pared 4 bases from V and 5 bases from J, leaving 16 bases between. This CDR3 contains 14 residues. This chain's CDR3 is CASSRTGRPDEQYF. CDR3 DNA sequence: TGTGCCAGCAGCCGGACTGGCCGCCCGGACGAGCAGTACTTC.

This clone was seen once. V usage is TRBV6-1 and J usage is TRBJ1-6; 7 bases fit TRBD1. The J segment lost 15 bases and the V segment lost 5 bases, leaving 7 bases of the junction unmatched. Germline V CDR1 and CDR2: MNHNS, SASEGT. The CDR3 consists of 12 residues. The CDR3 region is CASSSWTGLLHF. The CDR3 DNA reads TGTGCCAGCAGTTCTTGGACAGGACTCCTCCACTTT.

The chain employs TRBV5-1 and TRBJ1-2; the D gene is possibly TRBD1 (5 bases). The V and J ends lost 0 bases and 4 bases respectively, with 10 bases between them. The CDR3 has 14 residues. The V gene's germline CDR1 is SGHRS and CDR2 YFSETQ. The CDR3 reads CASSLATEFYGYTF. In nucleotides, the CDR3 is TGCGCCAGCAGCTTGGCGACAGAGTTCTATGGCTACACCTTC.

The rearrangement joins TRBV12-5 to TRBJ2-7; a weak D match, TRBD2 (6 bases). The CDR3 is 12 amino acids. Germline-derived CDR1 and CDR2 are LGHNT and FRNRAP. V lost 6 bases, J lost 5 bases, and 11 bases lay in between. In nucleotides, the CDR3 is TGTGCTAGTGGGCGGGACCGCCACGAGCAGTACTTC. This gives the protein CASGRDRHEQYF.

The J gene is TRBJ2-7, the V gene TRBV7-2; either TRBD1 or TRBD2 may fit D (5 bases each). The CDR3 covers 15 residues. The ends were cut back, 1 base at V and 3 bases at J, with 13 bases in the middle. Per germline, CDR1 SGHTA and CDR2 FQGNSA. CDR3: CASSLVRGVGYEQYF. In DNA form, the CDR3 reads TGTGCCAGCAGCTTAGTGAGGGGAGTCGGCTACGAGCAGTACTTC.

V usage is TRBV2 and J usage is TRBJ2-7; D is undetermined. The CDR3 totals 12 residues. The V and J ends lost 8 bases and 5 bases respectively, with 13 bases between them. The germline CDR1 and CDR2 sequences are SNHLY and FYNNEI. Here the CDR3 DNA reads TGTGCCAGCCTCTACCAGATGAACGAGCAGTACTTC. This sequence encodes CASLYQMNEQYF. Based on the CDR3 plus reference TRBV2 and TRBJ2-7, the full variable domain is EPEVTQTPSHQVTQMGQEVILRCVPISNHLYFYWYRQILGQKVEFLVSFYNNEISEKSEIFDDQFSVERPDGSNFTLKIRSTKLEDSAMYFCASLYQMNEQYFGPGTRLTVT.

J is TRBJ1-4 and V is TRBV5-3; 7 bases align to TRBD1. TRBV5-3 is given ORF status, its function remaining uncertain. V shed 3 bases, J shed 6 bases, and the junction held 8 bases outside the gene matches. There are 15 residues in the CDR3. Written as DNA, the CDR3 is TGTGCCAGAAGCTCCACAGGGCAGGGGGATGAAAAACTGTTTTTT. This sequence encodes CARSSTGQGDEKLFF.

The gene calls are TRBV6-5 and TRBJ2-7, with D hard to call. Germline V lookup: CDR1 MNHEY, CDR2 SVGAGI. Trimming removed 4 bases from V and 1 base from J, with 8 bases in between. CDR3 length: 13 amino acids. This chain's CDR3 is CASSSSASYEQYF. CDR3 coding DNA: TGTGCCAGCAGTTCGTCAGCATCCTACGAGCAGTACTTC.

The genes are TRBV5-1 and TRBJ2-1, with D tentatively TRBD1 or TRBD2 (5 bases each). Germline values: CDR1 SGHRS, CDR2 YFSETQ. With 1 base removed from V and 2 bases from J, the gap between germline ends came to 13 bases. This CDR3 region has 16 residues. The CDR3 DNA sequence: TGCGCCAGCAGCTTGTTATCGGGGACCCCCTACAATGAGCAGTTCTTC. It is translated as CASSLLSGTPYNEQFF.

The chain couples TRBV5-5 to TRBJ1-1, with D possibly matching TRBD1 (6 bases). The CDR3 is 15 residues long. Germline lookup yields CDR1 SGHKS and CDR2 YYEKEE (reference sequence). Trimming removed 2 bases at V and 0 bases at J, with 11 bases between. As DNA, the CDR3 is TGTGCCAGCAGCTTATACAGGGCCATGAACACTGAAGCTTTCTTT. Translating gives CASSLYRAMNTEAFF.

In regard to this clone: The junction shows a germline mismatch at one end, possibly a read error. The rearrangement joins TRBV6-1 to TRBJ2-7, with 9 bases aligning to TRBD1. Per germline, CDR1 MNHNS and CDR2 SASEGT. The CDR3 has 15 amino acids. As DNA, the CDR3 is TGTGCCAGCGACCTAGGGGGACAGGGCTCCCACGAGCAGTACTTC. This translates into CASDLGGQGSHEQYF.

This clone was seen only once. The gene calls are TRBV10-3 and TRBJ1-6, with 8 bases aligning to TRBD1. The CDR3 covers 14 residues. Losses at the gene ends were 4 bases for V and 5 bases for J; bases not matched to a gene: 1. In germline, CDR1 is ENHRY, CDR2 SYGVKD. The CDR3 is CAISGTGNNSPLHF. In nucleotides, the CDR3 is TGTGCCATCAGTGGGACAGGGAATAATTCACCCCTCCACTTT.

The chain employs TRBV6-1 and TRBJ1-5; TRBD1 might be the D (5 bases). CDR1 MNHNS and CDR2 SASEGT come from the germline V gene. The CDR3 covers 13 residues. Deletions cut 11 bases from V and 10 bases from J, with 21 bases between. CDR3 coding DNA: TGTGCCGCCAAAACCGGGACGTCAAATCCCCAGCATTTT. It yields the protein CAAKTGTSNPQHF.

This clone was observed a single time. This rearrangement joins TRBV6-8 to TRBJ1-5; 9 nucleotides match TRBD1. V lost 6 bases, J lost 5 bases, and 5 bases stayed unmatched. CDR3 size: 14 residues. Germline V gene sequence: CDR1 MNHGY, CDR2 SAAAGT. The CDR3 reads CASSPTGGDQPQHF. The CDR3 DNA is TGTGCCAGCAGCCCCACAGGGGGCGATCAGCCCCAGCATTTT.

The genes are TRBV9 and TRBJ2-3, with 12 bases aligning to TRBD2. From germline, CDR1 is SGDLS and CDR2 YYNGEE. Trimming at V came to 6 bases and at J to 2 bases, leaving 4 bases not matched to a gene. The CDR3 is made up of 15 amino acids. The CDR3 region has the DNA TGTGCCAGCACCCGGACTAGCGGGATCACAGATACGCAGTATTTT. Protein sequence: CASTRTSGITDTQYF. Drawing the rest from reference TRBV9 and TRBJ2-3, the complete variable domain is DSGVTQTPKHLITATGQRVTLRCSPRSGDLSVYWYQQSLDQGLQFLIQYYNGEERAKGNILERFSAQQFPDLHSELNLSSLELGDSALYFCASTRTSGITDTQYFGPGTRLTVL.

The chain employs TRBV7-2 and TRBJ1-5; 7 bases fit TRBD1. The germline CDR1 and CDR2 sequences are SGHTA and FQGNSA. There are 14 residues in the CDR3. With 5 bases clipped from V and 2 bases from J, the junction kept 3 bases outside the gene matches. CDR3 sequence (DNA): TGTGCCAGCAGCCTTGACAGGGGCAATCAGCCCCAGCATTTT. It yields the protein CASSLDRGNQPQHF.

V is TRBV6-1 and J is TRBJ2-2; TRBD2 aligns across 12 bases. J was trimmed by 6 bases and V by 1 base; bases with no gene match: 6. Germline CDR1 MNHNS, CDR2 SASEGT. The CDR3 is 17 amino acids. As DNA, the CDR3 is TGTGCCAGCAGTGAAGGCCTAGCGGGGGGGCCGGCCGGGGAGCTGTTTTTT. Translated, it gives CASSEGLAGGPAGELFF.

J is TRBJ1-4 and V is TRBV5-1, with 7 bases lining up with TRBD1. From germline, CDR1 is SGHRS and CDR2 YFSETQ. V was clipped by 3 bases and J by 5 bases; unmatched bases: 1. The CDR3 sequence is 13 residues long. CDR3 nucleotides: TGCGCCAGCAGCTCGACAGGGAATGAAAAACTGTTTTTT. This translates into CASSSTGNEKLFF. The full variable domain, completed using reference TRBV5-1 and TRBJ1-4, is KAGVTQTPRYLIKTRGQQVTLSCSPISGHRSVSWYQQTPGQGLQFLFEYFSETQRNKGNFPGRFSGRQFSNSRSEMNVSTLELGDSALYLCASSSTGNEKLFFGSGTQLSVL.